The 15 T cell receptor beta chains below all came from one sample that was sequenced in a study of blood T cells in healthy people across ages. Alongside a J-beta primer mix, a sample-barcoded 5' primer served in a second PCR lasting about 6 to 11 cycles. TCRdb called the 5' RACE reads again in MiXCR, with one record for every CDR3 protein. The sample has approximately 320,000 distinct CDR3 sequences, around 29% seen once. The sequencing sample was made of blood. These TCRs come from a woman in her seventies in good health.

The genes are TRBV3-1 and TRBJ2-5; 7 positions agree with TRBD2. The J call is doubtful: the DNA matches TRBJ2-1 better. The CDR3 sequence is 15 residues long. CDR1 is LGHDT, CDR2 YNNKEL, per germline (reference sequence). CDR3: CASSQGGRKNDEQFF. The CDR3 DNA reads TGTGCCAGCAGCCAGGGCGGGAGAAAGAACGATGAGCAGTTCTTC.

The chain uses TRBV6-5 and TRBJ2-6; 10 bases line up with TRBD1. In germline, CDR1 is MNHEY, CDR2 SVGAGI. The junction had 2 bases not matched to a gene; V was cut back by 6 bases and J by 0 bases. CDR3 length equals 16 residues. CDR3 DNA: TGTGCCAGCAGCGGGACAGGGGCCTCTGGGGCCAACGTCCTGACTTTC. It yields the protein CASSGTGASGANVLTF.

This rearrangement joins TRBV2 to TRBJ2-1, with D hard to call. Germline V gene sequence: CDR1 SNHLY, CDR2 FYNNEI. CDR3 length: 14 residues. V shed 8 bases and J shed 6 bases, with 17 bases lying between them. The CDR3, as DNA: TGTGCCAGCCGGAGAACCGGCAACGCCAATGAGCAGTTCTTC. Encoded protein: CASRRTGNANEQFF.

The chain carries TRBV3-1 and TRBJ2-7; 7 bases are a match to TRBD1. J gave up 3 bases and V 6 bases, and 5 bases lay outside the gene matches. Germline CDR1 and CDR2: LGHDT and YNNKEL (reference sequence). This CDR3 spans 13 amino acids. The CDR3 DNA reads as TGTGCCAGCAGACACGGGACAGACTACGAGCAGTACTTC. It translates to CASRHGTDYEQYF.

CDR3 DNA: TGTGCCAGCAGCATCCAGGGGGAGGGCCAGGGTGAGCAGTTCTTC. Translation gives CASSIQGEGQGEQFF. This chain joins TRBV7-2 and TRBJ2-5; either TRBD1 or TRBD2 may fit D (7 bases each). The closer fit of TRBJ2-1 to the DNA end suggests the J call may be wrong. CDR1 is SGHTA, CDR2 FQGNSA, per germline. The CDR3 sequence is 15 residues long.

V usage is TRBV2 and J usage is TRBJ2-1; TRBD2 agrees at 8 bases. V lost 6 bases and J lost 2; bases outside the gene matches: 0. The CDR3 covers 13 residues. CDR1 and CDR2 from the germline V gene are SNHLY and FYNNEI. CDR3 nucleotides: TGTGCCAGCAGGGGACTAGCCTACAATGAGCAGTTCTTC. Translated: CASRGLAYNEQFF.

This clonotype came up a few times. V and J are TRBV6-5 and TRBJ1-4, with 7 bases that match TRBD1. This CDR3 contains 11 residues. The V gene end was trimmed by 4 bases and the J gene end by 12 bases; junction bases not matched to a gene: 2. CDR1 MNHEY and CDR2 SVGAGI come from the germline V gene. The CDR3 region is CASSFGTELFF. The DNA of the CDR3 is TGTGCCAGCAGTTTTGGGACAGAACTGTTTTTT.

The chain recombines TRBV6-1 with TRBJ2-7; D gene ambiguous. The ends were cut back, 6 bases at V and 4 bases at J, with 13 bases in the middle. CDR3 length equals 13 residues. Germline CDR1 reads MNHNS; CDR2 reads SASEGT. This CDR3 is CASSASQWYEQYF. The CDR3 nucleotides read TGTGCCAGCAGCGCTTCCCAGTGGTACGAGCAGTACTTC.

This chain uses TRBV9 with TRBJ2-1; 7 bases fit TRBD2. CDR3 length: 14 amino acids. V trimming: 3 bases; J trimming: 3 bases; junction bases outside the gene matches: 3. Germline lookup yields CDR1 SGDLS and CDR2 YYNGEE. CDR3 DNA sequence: TGTGCCAGCAGCGGACTAGCACACTACAATGAGCAGTTCTTC. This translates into CASSGLAHYNEQFF.

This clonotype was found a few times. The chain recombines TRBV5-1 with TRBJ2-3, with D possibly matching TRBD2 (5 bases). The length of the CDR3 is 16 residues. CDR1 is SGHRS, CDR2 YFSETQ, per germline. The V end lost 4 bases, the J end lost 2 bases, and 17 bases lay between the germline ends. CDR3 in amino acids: CASSTRPERYTDTQYF. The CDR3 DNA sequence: TGCGCCAGCAGCACTCGGCCTGAGCGGTACACAGATACGCAGTATTTT.

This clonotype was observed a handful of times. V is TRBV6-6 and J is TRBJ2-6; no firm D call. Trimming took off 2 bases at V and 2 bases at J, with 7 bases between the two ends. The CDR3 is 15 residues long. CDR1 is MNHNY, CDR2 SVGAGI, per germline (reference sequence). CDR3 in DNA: TGTGCCAGCAGTTACGGAAGTCCTGGGGCCAACGTCCTGACTTTC. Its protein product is CASSYGSPGANVLTF.

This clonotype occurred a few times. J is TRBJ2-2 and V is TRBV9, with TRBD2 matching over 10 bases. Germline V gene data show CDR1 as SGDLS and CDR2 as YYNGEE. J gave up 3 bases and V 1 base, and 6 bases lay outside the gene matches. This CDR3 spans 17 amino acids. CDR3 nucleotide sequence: TGTGCCAGCAGCGTAAGAGCGGGGGGGGAGGACACCGGGGAGCTGTTTTTT. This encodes CASSVRAGGEDTGELFF.

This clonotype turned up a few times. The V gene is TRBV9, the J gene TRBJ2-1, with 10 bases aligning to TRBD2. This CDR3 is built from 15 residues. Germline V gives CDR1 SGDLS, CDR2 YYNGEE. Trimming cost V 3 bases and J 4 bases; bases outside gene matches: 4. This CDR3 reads CASSAGTSDYNEQFF. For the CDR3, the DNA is TGTGCCAGCAGCGCCGGGACTAGCGATTACAATGAGCAGTTCTTC.

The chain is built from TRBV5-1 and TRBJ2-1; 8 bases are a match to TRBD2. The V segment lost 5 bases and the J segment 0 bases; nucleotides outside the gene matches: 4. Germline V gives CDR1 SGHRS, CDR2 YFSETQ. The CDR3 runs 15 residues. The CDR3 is CASSKSGSSYNEQFF. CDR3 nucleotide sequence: TGCGCCAGCAGTAAGAGCGGGAGCTCCTACAATGAGCAGTTCTTC.

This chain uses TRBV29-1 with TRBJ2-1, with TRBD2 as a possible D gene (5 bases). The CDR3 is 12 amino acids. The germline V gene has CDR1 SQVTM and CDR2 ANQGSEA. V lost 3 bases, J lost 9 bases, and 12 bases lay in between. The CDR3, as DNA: TGCAGCGTTGACCGTCTACGGGGTGAGCAGTTCTTC. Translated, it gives CSVDRLRGEQFF.